This T cell receptor (beta chain) was sequenced for a study of T-cell reconstitution after alpha-beta-depleted transplantation in children (TCRdb year 2016). Some background on the complete study: T-cell immune reconstitution after TCRalphabeta/CD19-depleted allogeneic hematopoietic cell transplantation in children was quantitatively tracked in the study by means of TCR repertoire profiling.

This clonotype was counted a few times. Its antigen is not yet known. The sample holds no much larger clone one base away, and base qualities are not on file. V loses 8 bases of germline sequence and J loses 1 base, and the interval between the two ends is 17 bases. The CDR3 holds 15 amino acids from the cysteine to the phenylalanine. Only the CDR3 region is kept as DNA, spanning 45 bases read in frame from base 1. Taken from the germline V gene (reference sequence), the CDR1 and CDR2 loops are MNHEY and SMNVEV. The library was made by PCR. Sequencer: Illumina HiSeq 2500. To normalize quantification of the TCRbeta repertoire, the TCR libraries were built with molecular barcoding that relied on unique molecular identifiers. TCRdb applied fastp at Q25 and MiXCR to the public reads, then kept only in-frame beta chains. Rows merge per CDR3 protein into single entries with the most common DNA and genes. Here the sample has about 540,000 distinct CDR3 sequences; 15% to 20% occur a single time. Of the sample, 3.3% falls within the top ten clones.

The rearrangement joined TRBV27 to TRBJ1-1; no D gene can be assigned with confidence. This specimen was PBMCs from the stem cell graft donor, taken from the stem cell graft. This clonotype originated in a human donor who donated a stem cell graft to a child with acute lymphoblastic leukemia. The CDR3 region reads CASGDRGYGNTEAFF. The nucleotide sequence is given as TGTGCCAGCGGAGATCGGGGATATGGGAACACTGAAGCTTTCTTT.